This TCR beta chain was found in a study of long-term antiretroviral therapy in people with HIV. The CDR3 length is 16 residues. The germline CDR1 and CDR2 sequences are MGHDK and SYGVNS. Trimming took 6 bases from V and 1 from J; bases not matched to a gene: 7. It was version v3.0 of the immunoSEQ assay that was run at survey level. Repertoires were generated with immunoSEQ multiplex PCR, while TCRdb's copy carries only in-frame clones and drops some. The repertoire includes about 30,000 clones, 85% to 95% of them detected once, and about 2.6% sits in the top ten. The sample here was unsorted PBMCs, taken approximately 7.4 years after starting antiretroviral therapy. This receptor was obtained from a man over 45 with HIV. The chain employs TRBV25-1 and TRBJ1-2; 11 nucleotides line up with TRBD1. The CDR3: CASRRTGGGRNYGYTF. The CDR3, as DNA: TGTGCCAGCAGAAGGACAGGGGGCGGGCGTAACTATGGCTACACCTTC.